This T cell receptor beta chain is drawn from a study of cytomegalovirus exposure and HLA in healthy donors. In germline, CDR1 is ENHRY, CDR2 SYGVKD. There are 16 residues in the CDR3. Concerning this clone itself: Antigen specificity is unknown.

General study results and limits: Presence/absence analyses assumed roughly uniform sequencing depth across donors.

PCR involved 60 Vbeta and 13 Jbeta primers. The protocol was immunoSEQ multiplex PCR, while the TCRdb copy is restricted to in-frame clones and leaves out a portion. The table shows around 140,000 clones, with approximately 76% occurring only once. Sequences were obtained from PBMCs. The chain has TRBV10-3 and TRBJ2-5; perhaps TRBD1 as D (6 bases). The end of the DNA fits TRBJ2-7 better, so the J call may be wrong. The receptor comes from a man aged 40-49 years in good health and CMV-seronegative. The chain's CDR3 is CAISDPDSSSSYEQYF. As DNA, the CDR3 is TGTGCCATCAGTGATCCGGACAGTTCGAGCTCCTACGAGCAGTACTTC.